One sample yielded the 3 T cell receptor beta chains listed below, sequenced in a study of Tregs in tolerant kidney transplant recipients. Profiling relied on immunoSEQ multiplex PCR, and the TCRdb table lists in-frame clones only, not all of them. The table has just under 65,000 clones, more than 95% seen once; the top ten hold 0.34%. This sample comprised Tregs from blood, obtained before the transplant. The source is a human donor who received a combined kidney and bone marrow transplant.

The chain couples TRBV18 to TRBJ1-1; 7 positions agree with TRBD1. This CDR3 contains 16 residues. Germline V gives CDR1 KGHSH, CDR2 LQKENI. V trimming: 6 bases; J trimming: 6 bases; junction bases outside the gene matches: 16. CDR3 protein: CASSPTFGEGAPEAFF. CDR3 in DNA: TGTGCCAGCTCCCCGACCTTTGGAGAGGGGGCCCCTGAAGCTTTCTTT.

The rearrangement links TRBV6-6 to TRBJ2-7; 7 nucleotides align to TRBD2. This CDR3 has 14 residues. V lost 2 bases to trimming and J lost 6 bases; unmatched junction nucleotides: 7. Germline assignment: CDR1 MNHNY and CDR2 SVGAGI (reference sequence). The CDR3 sequence is CASSYGGGESEQYF. Here the CDR3 DNA reads TGTGCCAGCAGTTACGGGGGAGGGGAAAGCGAGCAGTACTTC.

The chain uses TRBV18 and TRBJ2-1; 8 bases map to TRBD1. This CDR3 has 13 residues. The V and J ends lost 3 bases and 9 bases, in that order; junction bases with no gene match: 4. Per germline, CDR1 KGHSH and CDR2 LQKENI. The CDR3 reads CASSPGQGGEQFF. The CDR3 DNA reads as TGTGCCAGCTCACCTGGACAGGGTGGTGAGCAGTTCTTC.